The sequence of this T cell receptor (beta chain) was determined in a study of Ad26.COV2.S vaccination and SARS-CoV-2 variants. Overall study context: Donor was in the COV1001 Ad26.COV2.S trial arm. Donor got 5x10^10 or 1x10^11 viral particles of Ad26.COV2.S. Study-level points and caveats: With respect to non-spike TCR breadth, vaccine and placebo recipients were similar.

Generated by immunoSEQ multiplex PCR, the TCRdb table keeps only in-frame clones and is missing some. The sample has some 500,000 clones, 80% to 90% seen once; the top ten hold just over 2.5%. The ends were cut back, 2 bases at V and 3 bases at J, with 8 bases in the middle. This CDR3 is built from 13 residues. Per germline, CDR1 MNHNS and CDR2 SASEGT. Sample treatment: approximately 18 received Ad26.COV2.S at low or high dose, single or two shots; roughly five received placebo; per-sample allocation not given. Day 63 following the first vaccine or placebo injection was when the samples were taken. This person who donated was an adult of 18-55 years in Boston. Details on this clone: Its matching antigen is unknown.

This sample comprised peripheral blood, obtained in a trial of Ad26.COV2.S vaccine versus placebo. The receptor comes from a person aged 18-65 years who received the Ad26.COV2.S COVID-19 vaccine or a placebo. V is TRBV6-1 and J is TRBJ2-7; the D is unclear. The chain's CDR3 is CASSEYFSYEQYF. The DNA for the CDR3 is TGTGCCAGCAGTGAATATTTCAGCTACGAGCAGTACTTC.